What follows describes a single T cell receptor (beta chain). One entry per CDR3 protein results from TCRdb running MiXCR on the 5' RACE reads. In the table there are about 61,000 distinct CDR3 sequences, almost 30% of which are singletons. Germline lookup yields CDR1 DFQATT and CDR2 SNEGSKA (reference sequence). The CDR3 extends over 16 amino acids. V shed 8 bases and J 1 base; nucleotides not matched to a gene: 11. The receptor was derived from a female donor with breast cancer. This chain links TRBV20-1 with TRBJ2-1, with 10 bases matching TRBD2. The sample consisted of tumor-infiltrating naive CD4+ T cells sorted from the breast tumor. Regarding subset: naive CD4+ T cells, CD4+CD45RA+CD25-. The CDR3 here is CSTYRGLASSYNEQFF. The CDR3 DNA reads TGCAGTACTTATCGGGGACTAGCGTCTTCCTACAATGAGCAGTTCTTC.